Here is one T cell receptor beta chain with its context. What this receptor recognizes is not known. No base quality information exists; no much larger clone differs at one position. This sample stems from a study of shared clonotypes between healthy human individuals (TCRdb year 2020). In terms of the full investigation: A couple of women and three men aged 18 to 49 years were included in the cohort. To estimate repertoire size and how much clonotype sharing occurs between individuals, the study deeply sequenced the blood TCR repertoires of five healthy adults. Per donor, leukapheresis produced somewhere between about 0.9 and 9.5 billion PBMCs. To increase sequencing depth and limit assay-specific biases, TCR repertoire library preparation and sequencing were carried out by different laboratories using diverse techniques. Per donor, three plates each were used for CD4 naive and CD4 memory, two for CD8 naive, and one for CD8 memory.

Broader findings and caveats from the paper: The small number of donors limited the genetic and exposure-history diversity represented. Naive subsets generally had larger estimated clonotype richness than memory subsets did. Pairwise subsampling led to the expectation that sequencing depth would affect the degree of clonotype sharing among donors. Sampling was restricted to blood, and TCR repertoires in tissues likely differ from the TCR repertoires found in blood. Rarefaction of sorted-subset datasets indicated incomplete sequencing despite the large sequencing depth. Higher generation probabilities were observed for clonotypes shared by all four sorted-subset donors than for non-shared clonotypes. When a few donors were compared, the shared fraction of clonotypes was around 5% for naive CD4, approximately 3.5% for naive CD8, more than 2% for memory CD4, and 0.35% to 0.4% for memory CD8.

Using the deep immunoSEQ assay, multiplex PCR amplified TCR CDR3 regions from genomic DNA. Genomic DNA extracted from each cell subset was distributed evenly over all wells of several immunoSEQ 96-well plates, and each plate served as one replicate. Each replicate PCR for sorted subsets received around 200 ng genomic DNA, equal to 28,000 or so T cell genomes. Purified libraries were measured with a Qubit 3.0 fluorometer, size-checked on a Bioanalyzer 2100, and measured again with the KAPA Library Quantification kit. Every immunoSEQ 96-well plate was sequenced on a dedicated single-read 150-cycle Illumina NextSeq 550 flow cell. The published analysis was carried out like this. Because the immunoSEQ output included only junctional sequences and no quality scores, the filtering could not be the same as the filtering used for full-length reads. Sequences were annotated with PyIR, a Python wrapper for IgBLAST v1.9, and V/J genes and CDR3 were assigned using IMGT germline references. Any read was removed if the V/J assignment was weak (E-value above 1e-6), the CDR3 was missing, or the read contained stop codons, out-of-frame junctions, or ambiguous translated residues. V3J clonotypes were defined by identical inferred V gene, J gene, and CDR3 amino acid sequence. To compute the percentage overlap between repertoires, the number of shared unique clonotypes was divided by the size of the smaller repertoire. Repertoire richness was assessed with RTK rarefaction, the Chao1 estimator, and Recon v2.1 estimates of unobserved clonotypes. For all TCRbeta clonotypes obtained by the gDNA method from four donors, generation probabilities were computed with OLGA. In its TCRdb copy, this immuneACCESS table keeps in-frame sequences only and misses some clones. Where compared with another copy, unresolved V genes explain less than half of these, and the others have no known cause. The DNA was the basis for D and trimming; V, J and clone size are from that table. The sample has roughly 2 million clones on record, 85% to 95% of them singletons. The ten largest clones represent under 0.15% of the sample.

Healthy HIV-negative adults with no recently reported acute infections or vaccinations were included as donors. All donors were Caucasian adults living in Nashville, Tennessee, USA. CD4+ T cells were enriched through magnetic negative selection, after which naive cells were positively selected on CD45RA and the remaining negative fraction served as the memory subset. After blood collection by leukapheresis, PBMCs were isolated using Ficoll-Histopaque density gradient centrifugation and then cryopreserved in the vapor phase of liquid nitrogen. Analytical flow cytometry was used to check the purity and quantity of every magnetically sorted T cell population. Genomic DNA was isolated from every sorted fraction and measured by UV absorbance on a Nanodrop 2000c. Based on the germline V gene (reference sequence), the CDR1 and CDR2 sequences are LNHDA and SQIVND. V was cut back by 5 bases and J by 0 bases, leaving a gap of 19 bases between them. The CDR3, from cysteine to phenylalanine, totals 17 residues. The read is trimmed to its CDR3 DNA, 51 bases read in frame from base 1.

The clonotype comes from a man between 18 and 29 years old in good health. The sequenced material came from naive CD4+ T cells sorted from blood. Explained via the paper, the cell subset or site label denotes: CD45RA+ positively selected. The rearrangement combines TRBV19 with TRBJ1-1; the D gene assignment is ambiguous. CDR3 region: CASSPRDLGLLNTEAFF. The nucleotides are TGTGCCAGTAGTCCAAGAGACCTCGGACTCCTGAACACTGAAGCTTTCTTT.